The subject of this entry is one T cell receptor (beta chain). Germline CDR1 is SGHRS and CDR2 is YFSETQ. V lost 0 bases to trimming and J lost 5 bases, with 9 bases between them. This CDR3 has 14 amino acids. The data stem from a study of blood T cell repertoires in COVID-19. Across the study: The United States, Italy and Spain provided the acute and convalescent COVID-19 samples. Sample material is recorded as cDNA or gDNA derived from T cells, B-cell-depleted T cells, or PBMCs.

Participants had their cohort set by participant-reported clinical history. A COVID-19 case had been met by exposed participants during the 2 weeks before study entry. Method: immunoSEQ multiplex PCR; TCRdb's copy keeps in-frame clones and lacks some. This table has some 300,000 clones, roughly 90% appearing once. The rearrangement uses TRBV5-1 and TRBJ1-5, with D possibly matching TRBD1 (6 bases). This TCR was sampled from a woman aged 45-65 years who had been exposed to COVID-19. Material for sequencing was PBMCs or T cells enriched from blood (not recorded which). The CDR3 nucleotides read TGCGCCAGCAGCTTGGTGGCAGGGGATCAGCCCCAGCATTTT. This translates into CASSLVAGDQPQHF.